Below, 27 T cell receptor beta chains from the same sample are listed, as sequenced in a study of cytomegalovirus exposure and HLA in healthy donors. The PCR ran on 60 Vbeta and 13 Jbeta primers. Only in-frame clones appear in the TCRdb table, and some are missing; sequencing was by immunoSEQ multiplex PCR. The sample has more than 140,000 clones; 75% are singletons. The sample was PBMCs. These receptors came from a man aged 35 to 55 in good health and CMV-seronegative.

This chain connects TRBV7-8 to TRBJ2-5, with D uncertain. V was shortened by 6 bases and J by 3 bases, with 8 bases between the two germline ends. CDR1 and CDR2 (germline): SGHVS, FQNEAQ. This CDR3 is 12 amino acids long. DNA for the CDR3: TGTGCCAGCAGGGGCCGGAAAGAGACCCAGTACTTC. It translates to CASRGRKETQYF.

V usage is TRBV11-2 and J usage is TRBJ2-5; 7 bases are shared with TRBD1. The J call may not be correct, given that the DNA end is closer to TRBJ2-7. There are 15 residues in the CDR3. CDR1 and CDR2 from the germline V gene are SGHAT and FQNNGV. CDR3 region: CASSSLRDRTYEQYF. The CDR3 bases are TGTGCCAGCAGCTCCTTACGGGACAGAACCTACGAGCAGTACTTC.

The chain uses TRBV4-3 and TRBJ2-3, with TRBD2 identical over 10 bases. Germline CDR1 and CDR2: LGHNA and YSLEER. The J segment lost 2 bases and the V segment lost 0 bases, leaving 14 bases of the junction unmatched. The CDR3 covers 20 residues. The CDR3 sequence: CASSQDPHPAAGGPTDTQYF. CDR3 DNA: TGCGCCAGCAGCCAAGATCCTCATCCGGCAGCGGGGGGGCCCACAGATACGCAGTATTTT.

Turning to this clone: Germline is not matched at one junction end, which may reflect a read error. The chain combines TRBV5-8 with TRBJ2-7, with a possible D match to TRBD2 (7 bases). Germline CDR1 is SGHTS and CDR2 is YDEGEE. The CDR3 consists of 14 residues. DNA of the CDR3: TGTGCCAGCAGCTTTTCTGGGGGGGCCTACGGGCAGTACTTC. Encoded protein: CASSFSGGAYGQYF. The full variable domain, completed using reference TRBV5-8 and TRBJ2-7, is EAGVTQSPTHLIKTRGQQATLRCSPISGHTSVYWYQQALGLGLQFLLWYDEGEERNRGNFPPRFSGRQFPNYSSELNVNALELEDSALYLCASSFSGGAYGQYFGPGTRLTVT.

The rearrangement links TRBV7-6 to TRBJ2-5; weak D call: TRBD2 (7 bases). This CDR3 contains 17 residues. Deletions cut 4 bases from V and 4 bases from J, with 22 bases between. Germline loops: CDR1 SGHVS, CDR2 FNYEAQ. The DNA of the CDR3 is TGTGCCAGCAGCTCCCCCCGGAGTGGGGGGGCGATAGAGACCCAGTACTTC. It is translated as CASSSPRSGGAIETQYF.

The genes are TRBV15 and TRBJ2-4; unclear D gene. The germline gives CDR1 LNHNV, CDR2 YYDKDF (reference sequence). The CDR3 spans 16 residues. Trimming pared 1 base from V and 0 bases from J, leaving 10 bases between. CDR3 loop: CATSRAPVLAKNIQYF. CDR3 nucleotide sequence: TGTGCCACCAGCAGAGCACCGGTACTAGCCAAAAACATTCAGTACTTC.

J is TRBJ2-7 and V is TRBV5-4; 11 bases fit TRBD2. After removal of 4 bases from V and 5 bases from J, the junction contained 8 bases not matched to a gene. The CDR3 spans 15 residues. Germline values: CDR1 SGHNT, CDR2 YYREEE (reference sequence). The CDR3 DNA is TGTGCCAGCAGCCACGGACTAGCGGGTGGAGACGAGCAGTACTTC. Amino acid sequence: CASSHGLAGGDEQYF.

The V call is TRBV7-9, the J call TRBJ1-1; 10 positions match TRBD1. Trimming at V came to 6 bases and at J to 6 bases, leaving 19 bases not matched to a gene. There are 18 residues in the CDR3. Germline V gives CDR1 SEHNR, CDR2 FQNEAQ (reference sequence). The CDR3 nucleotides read TGTGCCAGCAGTTCAATGGGGGACAGGGGTTTTATCGTGGCTGAAGCTTTCTTT. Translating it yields CASSSMGDRGFIVAEAFF.

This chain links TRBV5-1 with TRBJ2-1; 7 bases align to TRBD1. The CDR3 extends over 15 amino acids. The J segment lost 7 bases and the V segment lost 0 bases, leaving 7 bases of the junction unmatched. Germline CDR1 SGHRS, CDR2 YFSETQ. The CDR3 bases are TGCGCCAGCAGCTTGGTGTTACAGGGGAGTAATGAGCAGTTCTTC. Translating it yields CASSLVLQGSNEQFF. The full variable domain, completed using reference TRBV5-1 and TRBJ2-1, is KAGVTQTPRYLIKTRGQQVTLSCSPISGHRSVSWYQQTPGQGLQFLFEYFSETQRNKGNFPGRFSGRQFSNSRSEMNVSTLELGDSALYLCASSLVLQGSNEQFFGPGTRLTVL.

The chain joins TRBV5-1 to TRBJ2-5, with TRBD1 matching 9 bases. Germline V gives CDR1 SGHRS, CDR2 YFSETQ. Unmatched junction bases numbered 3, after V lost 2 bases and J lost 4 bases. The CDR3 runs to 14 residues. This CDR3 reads CASSFTGGIETQYF. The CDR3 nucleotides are TGCGCCAGCAGCTTTACAGGGGGCATAGAGACCCAGTACTTC.

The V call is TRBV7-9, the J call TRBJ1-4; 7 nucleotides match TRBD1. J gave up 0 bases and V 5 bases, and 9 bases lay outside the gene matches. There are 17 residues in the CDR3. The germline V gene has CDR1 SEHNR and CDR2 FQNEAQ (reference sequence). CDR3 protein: CASSPGQRFATNEKLFF. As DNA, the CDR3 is TGTGCCAGCAGCCCGGGACAGAGATTTGCAACTAATGAAAAACTGTTTTTT. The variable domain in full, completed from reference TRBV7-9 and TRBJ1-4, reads DTGVSQNPRHKITKRGQNVTFRCDPISEHNRLYWYRQTLGQGPEFLTYFQNEAQLEKSRLLSDRFSAERPKGSFSTLEIQRTEQGDSAMYLCASSPGQRFATNEKLFFGSGTQLSVL.

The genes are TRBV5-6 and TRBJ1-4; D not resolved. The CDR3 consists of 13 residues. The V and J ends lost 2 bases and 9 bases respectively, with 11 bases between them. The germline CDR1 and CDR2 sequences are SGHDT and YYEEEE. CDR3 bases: TGTGCCAGCAGCTTAGAAAACTACAAAAAACTGTTTTTT. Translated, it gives CASSLENYKKLFF. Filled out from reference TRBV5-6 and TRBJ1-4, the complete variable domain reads DAGVTQSPTHLIKTRGQQVTLRCSPKSGHDTVSWYQQALGQGPQFIFQYYEEEERQRGNFPDRFSGHQFPNYSSELNVNALLLGDSALYLCASSLENYKKLFFGSGTQLSVL.

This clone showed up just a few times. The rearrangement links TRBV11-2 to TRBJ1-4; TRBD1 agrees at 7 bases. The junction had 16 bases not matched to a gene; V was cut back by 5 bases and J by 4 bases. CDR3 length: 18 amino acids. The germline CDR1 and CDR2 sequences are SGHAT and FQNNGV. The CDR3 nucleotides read TGTGCCAGCAGCCTCAAAGACAGGGCTGTGACGGTTAATGAAAAACTGTTTTTT. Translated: CASSLKDRAVTVNEKLFF. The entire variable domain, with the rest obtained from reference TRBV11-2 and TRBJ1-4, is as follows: EAGVAQSPRYKIIEKRQSVAFWCNPISGHATLYWYQQILGQGPKLLIQFQNNGVVDDSQLPKDRFSAERLKGVDSTLKIQPAKLEDSAVYLCASSLKDRAVTVNEKLFFGSGTQLSVL.

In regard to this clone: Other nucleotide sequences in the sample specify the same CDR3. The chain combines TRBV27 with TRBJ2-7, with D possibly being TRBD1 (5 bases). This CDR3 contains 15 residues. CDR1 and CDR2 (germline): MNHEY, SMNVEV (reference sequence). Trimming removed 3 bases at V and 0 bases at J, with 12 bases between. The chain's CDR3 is CASSFYGHGSYEQYF. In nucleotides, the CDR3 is TGTGCCAGCAGTTTTTACGGACACGGCTCCTACGAGCAGTACTTC.

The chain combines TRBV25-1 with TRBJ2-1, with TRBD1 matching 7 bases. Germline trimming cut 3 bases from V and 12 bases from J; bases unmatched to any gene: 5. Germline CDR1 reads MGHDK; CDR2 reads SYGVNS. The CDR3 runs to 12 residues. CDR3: CASSDYRQGQFF. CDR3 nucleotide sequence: TGTGCCAGCAGTGACTACCGACAGGGGCAGTTCTTC.

CDR3 sequence: CASSVGFRTSGPSYNEQFF. Here the CDR3 DNA reads TGTGCCAGCAGCGTAGGATTTAGGACTAGCGGTCCTTCCTACAATGAGCAGTTCTTC. The chain carries TRBV9 and TRBJ2-1; 10 bases line up with TRBD2. Germline CDR1 and CDR2: SGDLS and YYNGEE. The ends lost 0 bases at V and 1 base at J; junction bases unmatched: 10. The length of the CDR3 is 19 residues.

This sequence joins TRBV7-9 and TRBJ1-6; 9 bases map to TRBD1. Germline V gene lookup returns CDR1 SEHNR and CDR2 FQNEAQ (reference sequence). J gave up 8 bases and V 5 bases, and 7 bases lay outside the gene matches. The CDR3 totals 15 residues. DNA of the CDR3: TGTGCCAGCAGCCTTCGGACAGGGGATTATTCACCCCTCCACTTT. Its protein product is CASSLRTGDYSPLHF.

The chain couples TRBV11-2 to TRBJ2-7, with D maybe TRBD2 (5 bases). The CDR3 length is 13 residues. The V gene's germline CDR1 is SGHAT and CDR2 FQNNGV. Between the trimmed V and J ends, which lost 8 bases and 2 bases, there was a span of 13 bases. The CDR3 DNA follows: TGTGCCAGCGGGAGAACTGACACCTACGAGCAGTACTTC. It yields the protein CASGRTDTYEQYF. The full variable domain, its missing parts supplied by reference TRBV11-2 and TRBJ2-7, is EAGVAQSPRYKIIEKRQSVAFWCNPISGHATLYWYQQILGQGPKLLIQFQNNGVVDDSQLPKDRFSAERLKGVDSTLKIQPAKLEDSAVYLCASGRTDTYEQYFGPGTRLTVT.

CDR3 in amino acids: CASSIDALVLGGNYGYTF. DNA of the CDR3: TGTGCCAGTAGTATAGATGCCCTAGTCCTAGGGGGAAACTATGGCTACACCTTC. The chain couples TRBV19 to TRBJ1-2; possibly TRBD1 for D (6 bases). CDR1 is LNHDA, CDR2 SQIVND, per germline (reference sequence). With 0 bases removed from V and 2 bases from J, the gap between germline ends came to 19 bases. The CDR3 contains 18 residues.

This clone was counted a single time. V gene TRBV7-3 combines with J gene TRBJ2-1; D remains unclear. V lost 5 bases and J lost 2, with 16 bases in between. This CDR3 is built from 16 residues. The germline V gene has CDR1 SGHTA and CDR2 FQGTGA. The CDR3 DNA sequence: TGTGCCAGCAGCGAGGTTGGTTTAGGTGCCTACAATGAGCAGTTCTTC. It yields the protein CASSEVGLGAYNEQFF. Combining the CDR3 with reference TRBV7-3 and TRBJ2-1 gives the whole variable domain GAGVSQTPSNKVTEKGKYVELRCDPISGHTALYWYRQSLGQGPEFLIYFQGTGAADDSGLPNDRFFAVRPEGSVSTLKIQRTERGDSAVYLCASSEVGLGAYNEQFFGPGTRLTVL.

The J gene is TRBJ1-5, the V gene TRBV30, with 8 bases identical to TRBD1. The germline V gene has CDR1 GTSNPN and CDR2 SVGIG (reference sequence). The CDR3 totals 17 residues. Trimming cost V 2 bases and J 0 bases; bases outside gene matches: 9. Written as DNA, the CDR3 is TGTGCCTGGAGTTCCGCTAGGACAGGGTTTAGCAATCAGCCCCAGCATTTT. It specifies CAWSSARTGFSNQPQHF.

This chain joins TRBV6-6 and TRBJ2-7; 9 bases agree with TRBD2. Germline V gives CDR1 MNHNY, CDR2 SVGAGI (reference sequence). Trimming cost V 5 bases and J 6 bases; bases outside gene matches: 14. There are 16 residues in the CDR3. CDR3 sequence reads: CASSPRGGGGAGEQYF. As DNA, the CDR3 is TGTGCCAGCAGTCCCCGAGGAGGCGGGGGGGCCGGCGAGCAGTACTTC.

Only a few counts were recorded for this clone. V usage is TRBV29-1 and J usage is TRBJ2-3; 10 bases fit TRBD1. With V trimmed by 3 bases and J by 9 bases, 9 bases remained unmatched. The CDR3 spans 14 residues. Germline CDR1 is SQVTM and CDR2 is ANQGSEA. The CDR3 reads CSVEGQGPLGTQYF. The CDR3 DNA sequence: TGCAGCGTTGAGGGACAGGGGCCCCTCGGGACGCAGTATTTT.

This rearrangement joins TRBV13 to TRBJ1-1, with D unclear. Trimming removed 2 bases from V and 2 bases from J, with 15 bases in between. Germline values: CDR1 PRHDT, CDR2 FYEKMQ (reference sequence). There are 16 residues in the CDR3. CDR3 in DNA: TGTGCCAGCAGCTTATCTCTTCCGTTACACAACACTGAAGCTTTCTTT. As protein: CASSLSLPLHNTEAFF.

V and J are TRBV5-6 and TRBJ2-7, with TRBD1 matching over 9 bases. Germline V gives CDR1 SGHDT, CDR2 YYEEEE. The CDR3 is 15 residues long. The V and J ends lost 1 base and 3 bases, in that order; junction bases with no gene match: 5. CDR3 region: CASSLRGQGVYEQYF. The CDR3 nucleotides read TGTGCCAGCAGCTTGAGGGGACAGGGAGTCTACGAGCAGTACTTC.

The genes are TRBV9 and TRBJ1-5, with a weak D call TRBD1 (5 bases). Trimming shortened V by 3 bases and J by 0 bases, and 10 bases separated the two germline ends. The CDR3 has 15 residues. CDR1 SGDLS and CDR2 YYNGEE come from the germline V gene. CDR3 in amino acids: CASSAGGTSNQPQHF. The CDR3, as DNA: TGTGCCAGCAGCGCTGGAGGGACTAGCAATCAGCCCCAGCATTTT.

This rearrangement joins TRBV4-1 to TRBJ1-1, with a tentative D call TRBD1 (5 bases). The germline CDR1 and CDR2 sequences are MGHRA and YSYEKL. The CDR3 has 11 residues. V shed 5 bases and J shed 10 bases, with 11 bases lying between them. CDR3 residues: CASSGGEGAFF. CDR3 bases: TGCGCCAGCAGCGGAGGGGAAGGAGCTTTCTTT.